These 8 T cell receptor beta chains came from one sample sequenced in a study of cytomegalovirus exposure and HLA in healthy donors. The PCR made use of 60 Vbeta and 13 Jbeta primers. Generated by immunoSEQ multiplex PCR, the TCRdb table keeps only in-frame clones and is missing some. The table includes 80,000 to 100,000 clones, 81% detected once. Sequenced sample: PBMCs. These receptors all come from a human donor in good health.

The chain recombines TRBV28 with TRBJ2-1, with 8 bases identical to TRBD2. The CDR3 has 16 amino acids. Germline CDR1 is MDHEN and CDR2 is SYDVKM. With V trimmed by 5 bases and J by 1 base, 7 bases remained unmatched. CDR3 loop: CASSARAGASYNEQFF. The DNA for the CDR3 is TGTGCCAGCAGTGCTAGAGCGGGAGCTTCCTACAATGAGCAGTTCTTC.

The chain joins TRBV30 to TRBJ1-6, with D maybe TRBD1 (5 bases). V gave up 4 bases and J gave up 6 bases, with 13 bases separating them. CDR3 size: 14 residues. Germline CDR1 and CDR2: GTSNPN and SVGIG (reference sequence). The CDR3 DNA reads as TGTGCCTGGACAAAGGGGATCCCTAATTCACCCCTCCACTTT. Encoded protein: CAWTKGIPNSPLHF.

V is TRBV4-1 and J is TRBJ2-1, with 11 bases aligning to TRBD2. Germline CDR1 is MGHRA and CDR2 is YSYEKL. There are 14 residues in the CDR3. Trimming took 8 bases from V and 10 from J; bases not matched to a gene: 10. CDR3 sequence reads: CASAGTSGLREQFF. Here the CDR3 DNA reads TGCGCCAGCGCGGGGACTAGCGGTCTTCGAGAGCAGTTCTTC.

This clone occurred a few times. The sample holds other DNA sequences that translate to the same CDR3. DNA for the CDR3: TGTGCCAGCAGCGCAGGACAGGGTCTATACGAGCAGTACTTC. Its protein product is CASSAGQGLYEQYF. The chain couples TRBV6-5 to TRBJ2-7, with 8 nucleotides matching TRBD1. The V and J ends lost 6 bases and 4 bases, in that order; junction bases with no gene match: 8. CDR1 is MNHEY and CDR2 is SVGAGI in the germline V gene. The CDR3 has 14 residues.

The chain couples TRBV6-6 to TRBJ1-4; a weak D match, TRBD1 (6 bases). This CDR3 is built from 14 residues. In germline, CDR1 is MNHNY, CDR2 SVGAGI (reference sequence). Trimming removed 6 bases at V and 5 bases at J, with 13 bases between. The CDR3 sequence is CASRSTGLNEKLFF. Here the CDR3 DNA reads TGTGCCAGCAGATCTACAGGGTTAAATGAAAAACTGTTTTTT.

J is TRBJ2-7 and V is TRBV6-1; tentative D call: TRBD1 (5 bases). Trimming removed 3 bases at V and 3 bases at J, with 18 bases between. The CDR3 runs to 16 residues. Germline CDR1 is MNHNS and CDR2 is SASEGT. CDR3 sequence reads: CASSESGFHSYYEQYF. DNA for the CDR3: TGTGCCAGCAGTGAGTCAGGGTTCCATTCATACTACGAGCAGTACTTC.

Concerning this clone: At one boundary the junction diverges from the germline segment, which might be a read error. The chain recombines TRBV7-7 with TRBJ2-5; TRBD1 agrees at 11 bases. Germline CDR1 SSHAT, CDR2 FNYEAQ (reference sequence). The CDR3 consists of 16 residues. The CDR3 loop is CASSLGLGQGVGEQYF. The CDR3 DNA reads as TGTGCTAGCAGCTTAGGACTGGGACAGGGGGTGGGGGAGCAGTACTTC.

The count of this clone is one. V and J are TRBV21-1 and TRBJ2-7; TRBD1 reflects the table's D call only, with no check against the DNA. TRBV21-1 is an annotated pseudogene. There are 14 residues in the CDR3. CDR3 in amino acids: CASTTETGDPRADF. The CDR3 nucleotides read TGTGCCAGCACTACCGAGACAGGGGACCCCCGGGCGGACTTC.